The present T cell receptor (beta chain) was sequenced within a study of post-analysis software for immune sequencing data. Notes on the study in general: Patients with multiple sclerosis recorded significantly lower normalized Chao1 diversity than controls, the study found.

The TCR beta cDNA libraries carried unique molecular identifiers. TCRdb re-derived calls from the PCR reads in MiXCR, one entry per CDR3 protein. The sample lists 430,000 or so distinct CDR3 sequences, 30% to 40% occurring once. This clonotype was counted only a few times. The target antigen is unknown. The specimen sequenced was blood. The TCR was taken from a girl aged 2-10 years with multiple sclerosis.

DNA of the CDR3: TGTGCCAGCAGCCGCATGCGGGACAGGGCAATTGAAAAACTGTTTTTT. Its protein is CASSRMRDRAIEKLFF. The chain carries TRBV4-2 and TRBJ1-4; 9 bases match TRBD1. This CDR3 comprises 16 residues. The ends lost 4 bases at V and 7 bases at J; junction bases unmatched: 10. Germline loops: CDR1 LGHNA, CDR2 YNFKEQ.